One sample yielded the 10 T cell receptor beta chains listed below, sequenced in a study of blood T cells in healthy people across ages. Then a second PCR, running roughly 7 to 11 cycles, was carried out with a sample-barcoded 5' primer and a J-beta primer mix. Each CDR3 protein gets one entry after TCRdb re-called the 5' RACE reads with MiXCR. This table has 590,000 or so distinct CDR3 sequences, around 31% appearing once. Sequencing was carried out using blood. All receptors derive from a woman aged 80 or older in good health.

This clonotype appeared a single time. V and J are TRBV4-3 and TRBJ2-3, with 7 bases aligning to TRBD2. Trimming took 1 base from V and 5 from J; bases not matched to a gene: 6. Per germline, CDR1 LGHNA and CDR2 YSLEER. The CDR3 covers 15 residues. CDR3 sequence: CASSQGPGGGDTQYF. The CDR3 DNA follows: TGCGCCAGCAGCCAAGGTCCGGGAGGCGGAGATACGCAGTATTTT.

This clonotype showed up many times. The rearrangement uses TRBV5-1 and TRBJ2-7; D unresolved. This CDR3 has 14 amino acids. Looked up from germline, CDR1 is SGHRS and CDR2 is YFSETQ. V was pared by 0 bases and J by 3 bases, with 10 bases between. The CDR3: CASSLDRMDYEQYF. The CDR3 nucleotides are TGCGCCAGCAGCTTGGACAGAATGGACTACGAGCAGTACTTC.

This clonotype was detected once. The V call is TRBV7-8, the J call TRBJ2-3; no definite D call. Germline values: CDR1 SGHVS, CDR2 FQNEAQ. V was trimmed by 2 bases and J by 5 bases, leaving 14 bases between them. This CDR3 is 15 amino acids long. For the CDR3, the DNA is TGTGCCAGCAGCTTACTTTCCCGACGTGAAGATACGCAGTATTTT. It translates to CASSLLSRREDTQYF.

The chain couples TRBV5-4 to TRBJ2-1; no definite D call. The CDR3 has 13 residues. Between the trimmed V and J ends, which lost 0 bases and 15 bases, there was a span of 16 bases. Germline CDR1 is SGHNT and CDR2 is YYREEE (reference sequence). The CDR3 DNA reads TGTGCCAGCAGCTTGGCCGGAGAAGAGACCCGGTTCTTC. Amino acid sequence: CASSLAGEETRFF. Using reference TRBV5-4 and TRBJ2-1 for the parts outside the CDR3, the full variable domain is ETGVTQSPTHLIKTRGQQVTLRCSSQSGHNTVSWYQQALGQGPQFIFQYYREEENGRGNFPPRFSGLQFPNYSSELNVNALELDDSALYLCASSLAGEETRFFGPGTRLTVL.

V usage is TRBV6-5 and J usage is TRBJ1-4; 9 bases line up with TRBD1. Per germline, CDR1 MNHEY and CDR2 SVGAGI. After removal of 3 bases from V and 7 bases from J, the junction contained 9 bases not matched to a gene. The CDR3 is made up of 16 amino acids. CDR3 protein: CASSYSPGQGREKLFF. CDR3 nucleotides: TGTGCCAGCAGTTATTCACCGGGACAGGGACGTGAAAAACTGTTTTTT.

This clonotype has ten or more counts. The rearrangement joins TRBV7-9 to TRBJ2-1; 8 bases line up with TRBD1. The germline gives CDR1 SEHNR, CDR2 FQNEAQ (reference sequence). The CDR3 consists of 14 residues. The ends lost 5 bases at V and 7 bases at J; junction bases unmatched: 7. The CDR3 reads CASSPQGQVNEQFF. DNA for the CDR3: TGTGCCAGCAGCCCACAGGGACAGGTGAATGAGCAGTTCTTC.

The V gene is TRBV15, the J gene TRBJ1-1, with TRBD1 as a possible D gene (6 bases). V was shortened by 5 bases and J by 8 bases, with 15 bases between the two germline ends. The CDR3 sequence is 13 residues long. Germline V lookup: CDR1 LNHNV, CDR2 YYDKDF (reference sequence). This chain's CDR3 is CATSADRYREAFF. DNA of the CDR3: TGTGCCACCAGCGCCGACAGGTACCGAGAAGCTTTCTTT.

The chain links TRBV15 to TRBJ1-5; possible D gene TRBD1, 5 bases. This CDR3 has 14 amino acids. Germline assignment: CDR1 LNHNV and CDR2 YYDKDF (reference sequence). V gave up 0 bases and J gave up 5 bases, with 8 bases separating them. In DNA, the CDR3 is TGTGCCACCAGCAGAGATATGGGGGATCAGCCCCAGCATTTT. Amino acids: CATSRDMGDQPQHF.

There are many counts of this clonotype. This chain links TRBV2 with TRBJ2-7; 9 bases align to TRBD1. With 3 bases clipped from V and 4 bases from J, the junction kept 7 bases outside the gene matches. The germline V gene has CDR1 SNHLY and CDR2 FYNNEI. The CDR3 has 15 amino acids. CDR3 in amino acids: CASSDVGQGLYEQYF. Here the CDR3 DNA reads TGTGCCAGCAGTGACGTGGGACAGGGTCTATACGAGCAGTACTTC.

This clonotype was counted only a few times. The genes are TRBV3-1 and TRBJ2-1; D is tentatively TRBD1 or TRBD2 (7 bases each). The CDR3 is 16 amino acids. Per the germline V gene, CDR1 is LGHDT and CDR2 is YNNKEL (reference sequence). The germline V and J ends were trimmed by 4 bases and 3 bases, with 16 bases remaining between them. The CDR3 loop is CASSRESRGGYNEQFF. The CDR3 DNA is TGTGCCAGCAGCCGGGAAAGCAGGGGGGGCTACAATGAGCAGTTCTTC.